These T cell receptor beta chains were read from a single sample in a study of blood T cell repertoires in COVID-19. Assay used: immunoSEQ multiplex PCR; TCRdb lists only in-frame clones, some missing. The sample records 200,000 to 250,000 clones, about nine tenths being singletons. The sample comprised peripheral blood. All receptors come from a man between 65 and 85 years old with acute or convalescent COVID-19. Both conserved end residues are part of each CDR3. The D gene is left open where the match is weak. Clone size is stated in some rows and not others, as once, few, many or a class when expanded.

clone_size j_call v_call d_call cdr3_nt cdr3_aa
few TRBJ2-2 TRBV7-2 NA TGTGCCAGCAGCTTAGAGGGGTTCTCCGGGGAGCTGTTTTTT CASSLEGFSGELFF
many TRBJ2-1 TRBV5-5 NA TGTGCCAGCAGCTTGGATCCAGGGAGGAATGAGCAGTTCTTC CASSLDPGRNEQFF
NA TRBJ2-1 TRBV27 TRBD2 TGTGCCAGCAAAAGACTAGCGGGAGGTGGTAATGAGCAGTTCTTC CASKRLAGGGNEQFF
NA TRBJ2-1 TRBV19 NA TGTGCCAGTAGGCCGATGGCGGTCAGCTCCTACAATGAGCAGTTCTTC CASRPMAVSSYNEQFF
NA TRBJ2-7 TRBV4-2 TRBD1 TGTGCCAGCAGCCAAGTCGGGGGACAGGGGGTGTACGAGCAGTACTTC CASSQVGGQGVYEQYF
NA TRBJ1-4 TRBV27 TRBD1 TGTGCCAGCAGTTTTAGGGGGCGGCGTGATGAAAAACTGTTTTTT CASSFRGRRDEKLFF
once TRBJ1-5 TRBV24-1 TRBD1 TGTGCCACCAACACAGGACAGGGTGTTCAGCCCCAGCATTTT CATNTGQGVQPQHF
NA TRBJ2-2 TRBV5-8 TRBD2 TGTGCCAGCAGCTTCCGTCGCGGGAGGGGTTCTGGGGAGCTGTTTTTT CASSFRRGRGSGELFF
NA TRBJ1-1 TRBV3-1/TRBV3-2 TRBD1 TGTGCCAGCAGCCAAGACCCGGGACAGGGGCGGAAAGCTTTCTTT CASSQDPGQGRKAFF
NA TRBJ2-7 TRBV5-1 TRBD1 TGCGCCAGCAGCTCACCAGGGGGCTCCTACGAGCAGTACTTC CASSSPGGSYEQYF
NA TRBJ2-2 TRBV6-5 TRBD1 TGTGCCAGCACCGCCTTCGGACAGGGCTCCGGGGAGCTGTTTTTT CASTAFGQGSGELFF
NA TRBJ2-1 TRBV5-1 NA TGCGCCAGCAGCTTGTTTGACAGCTCCCTGGGGCAGTTCTTC CASSLFDSSLGQFF
NA TRBJ1-4 TRBV4-2 TRBD1 TGTGCCAGCAGCCACCCGGACAGGGGAGGGGAAAAACTGTTTTTT CASSHPDRGGEKLFF
NA TRBJ2-3 TRBV2 NA TGTGCCAGCAGCCCCTACCTTGGCGGGATGAGCACAGATACGCAGTATTTT CASSPYLGGMSTDTQYF
NA TRBJ2-7 TRBV6-2/TRBV6-3 NA TGTGCCAGCAGTTACGAGGCCTCTAGGCGTCTCTCACTGGGCTACGAGCAGTACTTC CASSYEASRRLSLGYEQYF
NA TRBJ2-2 TRBV6-5 NA TGTGCCAGCACCCGGGGAGGCCCGAACACCGGGGAGCTGTTTTTT CASTRGGPNTGELFF
NA TRBJ1-2 TRBV7-9 NA TGTGCCAGCAGCCGCGAATCAGGGAACTATGGCTACACCTTC CASSRESGNYGYTF
NA TRBJ1-3 TRBV25-1 NA TGTGCCAGCAGCGAATCGGGTAGGGGTTCTGGAAACACCATATATTTT CASSESGRGSGNTIYF
NA TRBJ2-4 TRBV6-2/TRBV6-3 NA TGTGCCAGCAGTTTTCGGAGACTGGAAGCCAAAAACATTCAGTACTTC CASSFRRLEAKNIQYF
once TRBJ1-5 TRBV2 NA TGTGCCAGCAGGGACACACCGGGCCTGGCGAGCAATCAGCCCCAGCATTTT CASRDTPGLASNQPQHF
NA TRBJ2-3 TRBV7-2 TRBD2 TGTGCCAGCAGCACCTGGACTAGCGGGGTTCTCACAGATACGCAGTATTTT CASSTWTSGVLTDTQYF
few TRBJ1-3 TRBV18 NA TGTGCCAGCTCACTTCGAACTGTCAAGAGCTCTGGAAACACCATATATTTT CASSLRTVKSSGNTIYF
NA TRBJ2-7 TRBV15 NA TGTGCCACCAGCAATAAAATGACAGATTCCTACGAGCAGTACTTC CATSNKMTDSYEQYF
NA TRBJ1-1 TRBV12-5 NA TGTGCTAGTGGTTTGGTACTCACGCAGACAATGAACACTGAAGCTTTCTTT CASGLVLTQTMNTEAFF
NA TRBJ1-2 TRBV29-1 TRBD1 TGCAGCGGTCTGACAGGGGGCGGTAGCTACACCTTC CSGLTGGGSYTF
NA TRBJ2-2 TRBV11-3 TRBD2 TGTGCCAGCAAACTAGCGGGAGGATTCGGGGAGCTGTTTTTT CASKLAGGFGELFF
NA TRBJ2-1 TRBV5-1 NA TGCGCCAGCAGCTTGCAGGGTGGTAACTACAATGAGCAGTTCTTC CASSLQGGNYNEQFF
NA TRBJ2-5 TRBV7-2 TRBD1 TGTGCCAGCAGCCCGGACAGGGGGCTATCTCAAGAGACCCAGTACTTC CASSPDRGLSQETQYF
NA TRBJ2-7 TRBV28 TRBD2 TGTGCCAGCAGTCCACCGGGACTAGCGGGAGCGAGCTCCTACGAGCAGTACTTC CASSPPGLAGASSYEQYF
NA TRBJ1-1 TRBV11-3 NA TGTGCCAGCAGCCTGGGGGGGCTCATGAACACTGAAGCTTTCTTT CASSLGGLMNTEAFF
NA TRBJ2-3 TRBV5-1 TRBD2 TGCGCCAGCAGCTTGGTGAAGGTGGCGGGAGGCACAGATACGCAGTATTTT CASSLVKVAGGTDTQYF
NA TRBJ1-1 TRBV6-1 NA TGTGCCAGCAGTGAAACAGTCTCGAACACTGAAGCTTTCTTT CASSETVSNTEAFF
NA TRBJ1-1 TRBV29-1 TRBD1 TGCAGCGTTGAGAAGGGACAGAGATATGAGAACACTGAAGCTTTCTTT CSVEKGQRYENTEAFF
NA TRBJ2-2 TRBV11-3 TRBD2 TGTGCCAGCAGCTTAGGGTTTGCTAGCGGGACTCGTGAGGAGCTGTTTTTT CASSLGFASGTREELFF
NA TRBJ2-7 TRBV5-1 NA TGCGCCAGCAGCCCCGACGGACTAAACTACGAGCAGTACTTC CASSPDGLNYEQYF
NA TRBJ1-2 TRBV7-9 NA TGTGCCAGCAGCCAACTGGCAGGGAATGGCTACACCTTC CASSQLAGNGYTF
NA TRBJ1-1 TRBV28 TRBD1 TGTGCCAGTCTTCTGAGGACAGGGTCCCGGGGAGCTTTCTTT CASLLRTGSRGAFF
NA TRBJ2-7 TRBV30 NA TGTGCCTGGAGTGGGCCAGGGTACTACGAGCAGTACTTC CAWSGPGYYEQYF
NA TRBJ2-7 TRBV11-3 TRBD1 TGTGCCAGCAGCCCGGACAGGACCTACGAGCAGTACTTC CASSPDRTYEQYF
NA TRBJ1-1 TRBV6-5 TRBD1 TGTGCCAGCCTACAGGGGCCCATGAACACTGAAGCTTTCTTT CASLQGPMNTEAFF
NA TRBJ2-2 TRBV11-2 TRBD1 TGTGCCAGCAGCTTTGGGACAGCGAACACCGGGGAGCTGTTTTTT CASSFGTANTGELFF
once TRBJ2-4 TRBV6-2/TRBV6-3 TRBD2 TGTGCCAGCAGCCCTGGGACTAGCGGGACCCCAGCCAAAAACATTCAGTACTTC CASSPGTSGTPAKNIQYF
few TRBJ1-1 TRBV25-1 NA TGTGCCAGCAGATTAGAGATGAACACTGAAGCTTTCTTT CASRLEMNTEAFF
NA TRBJ2-2 TRBV30 NA TGTGCCTGGAGAGTAGCGCTAACGAACACCGGGGAGCTGTTTTTT CAWRVALTNTGELFF
few TRBJ2-1 TRBV9 TRBD2 TGTGCCAGCAGCGCGAGACTAGCGGGAGGCCTTAAGGATGAGCAGTTCTTC CASSARLAGGLKDEQFF
NA TRBJ2-7 TRBV7-3 NA TGTGCCAGCAGCTTAACCGCAGGGGCGGCGGCGGTTCAGTACTTC CASSLTAGAAAVQYF
NA TRBJ1-1 TRBV5-1 NA TGCGCCAGCAGCTTGTCTGGGGACACCCTTATGAACACTGAAGCTTTCTTT CASSLSGDTLMNTEAFF
NA TRBJ2-2 TRBV4-1 NA TGCGCCAGCAGCCAAGATACAGGGTTTTCGGCCGGGGAGCTGTTTTTT CASSQDTGFSAGELFF
NA TRBJ2-3 TRBV9 NA TGTGCCAGCAGCGTTATGGGGGGCGGGAGTAGGACAGATACGCAGTATTTT CASSVMGGGSRTDTQYF
few TRBJ2-1 TRBV19 NA TGTGCCAGTAGTATTGGTTCGGGGGATGAGCAGTTCTTC CASSIGSGDEQFF
NA TRBJ1-2 TRBV5-1 TRBD1 TGCGCCAGCAGCTCCTCGACAGGGGCGAACTATGGCTACACCTTC CASSSSTGANYGYTF
few TRBJ1-3 TRBV6-6 NA TGTGCCAGCAGTTACTTAAGGAGAGGGACTGGAAACACCATATATTTT CASSYLRRGTGNTIYF
NA TRBJ2-7 TRBV27 TRBD1 TGTGCCAGCAGTTTTATATGGGACAGGGGGACTAAATACGAGCAGTACTTC CASSFIWDRGTKYEQYF
NA TRBJ2-4 TRBV5-6 NA TGTGCCAGCAGGCCAAGAGGAGAAAACATTCAGTACTTC CASRPRGENIQYF